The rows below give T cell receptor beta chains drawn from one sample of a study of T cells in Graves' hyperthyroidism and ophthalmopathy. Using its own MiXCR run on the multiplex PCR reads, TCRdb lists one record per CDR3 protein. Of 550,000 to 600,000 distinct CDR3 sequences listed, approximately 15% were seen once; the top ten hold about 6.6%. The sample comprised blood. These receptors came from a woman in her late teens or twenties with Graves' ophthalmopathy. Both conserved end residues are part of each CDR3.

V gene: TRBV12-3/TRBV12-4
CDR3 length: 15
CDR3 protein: CASSFLQGGSYEQYF

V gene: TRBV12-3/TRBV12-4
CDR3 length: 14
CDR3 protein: CASSLEPLAGGPYF

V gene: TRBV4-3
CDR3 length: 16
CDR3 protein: CASSQVRGRGLYEQYF

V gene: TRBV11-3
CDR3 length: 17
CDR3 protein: CASSLGRGFFGNSPLHF

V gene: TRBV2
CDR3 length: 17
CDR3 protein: CASSEAYLSGGKNEQFF

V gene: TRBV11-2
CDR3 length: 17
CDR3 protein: CASSFGPGLGNGYEQYF

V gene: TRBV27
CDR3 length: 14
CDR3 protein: CASSMGGVNTEAFF

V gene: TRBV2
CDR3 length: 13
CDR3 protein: CASSPNPEETQYF

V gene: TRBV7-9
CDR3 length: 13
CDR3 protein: CASSSTGAGEQYF

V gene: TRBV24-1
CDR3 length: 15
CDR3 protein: CATSDPGQVNNEQFF

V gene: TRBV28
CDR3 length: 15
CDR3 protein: CASTLLDRGTDTQYF

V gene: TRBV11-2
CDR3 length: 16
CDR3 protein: CASSPRTSGRWDTQYF

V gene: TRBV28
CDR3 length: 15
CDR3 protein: CASSFPVKGWHEQYF

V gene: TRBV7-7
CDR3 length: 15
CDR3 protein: CASSTNTDKANEQFF

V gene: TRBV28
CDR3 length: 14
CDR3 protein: CASGGGTDSYEQYF

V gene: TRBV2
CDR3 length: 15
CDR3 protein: CASSESEGMNTEAFF

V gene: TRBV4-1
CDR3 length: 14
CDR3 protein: CASKPGQGDDEQYF

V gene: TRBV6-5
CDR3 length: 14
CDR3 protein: CASSYSADIYGYTF

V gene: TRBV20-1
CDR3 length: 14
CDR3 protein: CSARGGTSNQPQHF

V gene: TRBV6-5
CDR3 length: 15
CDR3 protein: CASSYQGGDTGELFF

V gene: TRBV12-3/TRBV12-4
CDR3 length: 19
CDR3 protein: CASSFRLAGGASSTDTQYF

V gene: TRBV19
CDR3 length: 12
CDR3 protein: CASTQGNQPQHF

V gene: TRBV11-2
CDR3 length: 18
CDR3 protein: CASSLESGGAFSTDTQYF

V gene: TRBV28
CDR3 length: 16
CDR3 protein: CASTFKTGQTTDTQYF

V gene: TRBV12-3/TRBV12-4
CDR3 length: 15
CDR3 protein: CASSSGGSTDTEAFF

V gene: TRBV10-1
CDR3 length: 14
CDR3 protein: CASTIAGGRYEQYF

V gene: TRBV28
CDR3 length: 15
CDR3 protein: CASSLRGLVSYEQYF

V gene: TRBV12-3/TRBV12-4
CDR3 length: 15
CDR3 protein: CASSFSYLGDTEAFF

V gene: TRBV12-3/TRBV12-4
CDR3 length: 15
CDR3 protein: CASTSWREVQETQYF

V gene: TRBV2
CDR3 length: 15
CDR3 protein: CASSVEGAPSDTQYF

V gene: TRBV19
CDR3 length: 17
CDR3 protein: CASSRRAGVKGTDTQYF

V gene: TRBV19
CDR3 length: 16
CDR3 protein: CASSPGSLNRNQPQHF

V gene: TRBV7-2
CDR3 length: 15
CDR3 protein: CASSRYSLRVYEQYF

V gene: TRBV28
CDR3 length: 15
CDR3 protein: CASSLRWTVNTEAFF

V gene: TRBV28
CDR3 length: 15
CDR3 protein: CASSTPGQPDNEQFF

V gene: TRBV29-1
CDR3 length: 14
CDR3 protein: CSVARLGENTEAFF

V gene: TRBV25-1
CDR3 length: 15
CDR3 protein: CASSDIALSNNEQFF

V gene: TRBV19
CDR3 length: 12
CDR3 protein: CASTSVVYGYTF

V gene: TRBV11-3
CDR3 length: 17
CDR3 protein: CASSPSGTGRMNTEAFF

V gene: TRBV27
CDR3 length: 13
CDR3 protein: CASSLSPEYEQYF

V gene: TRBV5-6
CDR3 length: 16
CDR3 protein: CASSLEGISNTGELFF

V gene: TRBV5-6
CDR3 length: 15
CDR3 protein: CASSIRTLNTGELFF

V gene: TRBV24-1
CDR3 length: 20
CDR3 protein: CATSDFPGLAGGRGQETQYF

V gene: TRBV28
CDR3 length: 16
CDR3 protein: CASSLLGTQGSYGYTF

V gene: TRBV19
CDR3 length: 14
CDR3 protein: CASSMARVTNTQYF

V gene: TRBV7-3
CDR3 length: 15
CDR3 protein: CASSATSGSRYEQYF

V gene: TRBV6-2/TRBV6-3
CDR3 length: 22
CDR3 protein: CASSHNPPGLAGGGSSYNEQFF

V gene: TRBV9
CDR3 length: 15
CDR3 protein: CASSSHGTDYSPLHF

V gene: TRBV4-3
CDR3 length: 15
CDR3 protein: CASSQDGSGRNGYTF

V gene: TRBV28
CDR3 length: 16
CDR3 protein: CASSLPGGGGFSEAFF

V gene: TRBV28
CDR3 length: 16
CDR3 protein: CASSLGLAGFSYEQYF

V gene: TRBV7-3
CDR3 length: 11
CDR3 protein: CASSLRHEQYF

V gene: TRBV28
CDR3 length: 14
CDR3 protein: CASGRGRRAGELFF

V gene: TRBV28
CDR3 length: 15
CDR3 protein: CASTLEAGTADTQYF

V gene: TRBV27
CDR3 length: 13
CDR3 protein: CASSLKGGNEQFF